The sequence of this T cell receptor (beta chain) was determined in a study of T-cell memory formation after mild COVID-19. Overall study context: In these data, TCR clusters were largely donor specific. Notes on the study in general: Contracting clones, day 15 to 85, had balanced CD4/CD8, and later expanders favored CD4+.

With 3 bases removed from V and 4 bases from J, the gap between germline ends came to 9 bases. This CDR3 has 13 residues. In germline, CDR1 is MNHEY, CDR2 SVGAGI. About this clonotype itself: Its antigen remains unknown.

Constant-segment-primed 5'RACE gave TCR alpha and TCR beta cDNA libraries with sample barcodes and UMIs. In TCRdb, the 5' RACE reads were re-called with MiXCR into one record per CDR3 protein. The sample holds 450,000 or so distinct CDR3 sequences, around 20% seen once. The chain is built from TRBV6-5 and TRBJ1-2; D gene uncertain. The sample taken for sequencing was PBMCs or a T cell subset sorted from them (not recorded which). The sequence was collected from an adult woman who had mild COVID-19 (a few samples of this study predate the infection). Cell type and time point are not known. The CDR3 DNA reads TGTGCCAGCAGTTATTTCTCGGGCTATGGCTACACCTTC. Its protein product is CASSYFSGYGYTF.